This TCR beta chain was profiled in a study of T cells in Graves' hyperthyroidism and ophthalmopathy. Across the study: It was at initial diagnosis, before any treatment, that peripheral blood was collected.

This CDR3 spans 16 amino acids. Germline V gene sequence: CDR1 SNHLY, CDR2 FYNNEI. Trimming shortened V by 2 bases and J by 3 bases, and 16 bases separated the two germline ends. Researchers took RNA transcripts and amplified the TCR beta CDR3 regions from them. The HTBI primer set drove a first-round RT-PCR of the TCR CDR3. TCRdb re-derived calls from the multiplex PCR reads in MiXCR, one entry per CDR3 protein. The sample lists around 530,000 distinct CDR3 sequences, 15% to 20% occurring once. Ophthalmopathy cases scored 3 or more on the Clinical Activity Score and 4 or more on NOSPECS grade, with duration below 3 months. Patients were excluded because of uncontrolled infection, other autoimmune disease, pregnancy or lactation. Findings and limits, study-wide: Blood samples included most of the expanded thyroid clonotypes exceeding 0.001.

About this clonotype itself: Its antigen is unidentified. A much bigger clone sits one base away, suggesting this may be a read error.

The specimen was blood. This clonotype was obtained from a woman under 30 with Graves' ophthalmopathy. The chain carries TRBV2 and TRBJ1-2; D possibly corresponds to TRBD1 (6 bases). CDR3 residues: CASSEYRAGADYGYTF. The CDR3 DNA reads TGTGCCAGCAGTGAATACCGGGCAGGGGCAGACTATGGCTACACCTTC.